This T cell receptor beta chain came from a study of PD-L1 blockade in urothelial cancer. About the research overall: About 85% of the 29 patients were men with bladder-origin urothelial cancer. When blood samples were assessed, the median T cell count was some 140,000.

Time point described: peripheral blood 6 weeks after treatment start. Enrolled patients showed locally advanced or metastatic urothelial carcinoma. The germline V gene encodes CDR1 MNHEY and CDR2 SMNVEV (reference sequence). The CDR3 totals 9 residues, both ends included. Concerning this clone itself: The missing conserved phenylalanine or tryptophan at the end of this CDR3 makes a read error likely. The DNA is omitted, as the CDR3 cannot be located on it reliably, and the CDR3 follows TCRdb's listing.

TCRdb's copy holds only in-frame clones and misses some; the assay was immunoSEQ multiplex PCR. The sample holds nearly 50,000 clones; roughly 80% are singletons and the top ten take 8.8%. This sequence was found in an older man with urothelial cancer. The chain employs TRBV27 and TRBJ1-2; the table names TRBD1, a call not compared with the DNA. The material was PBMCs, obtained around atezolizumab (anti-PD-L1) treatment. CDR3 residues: CASKGRGLV.